The 16 T cell receptor beta chains in this list originate from one sample, sequenced in a study of cytomegalovirus exposure and HLA in healthy donors. The PCR contained 60 Vbeta and 13 Jbeta primers. Clones were read by immunoSEQ multiplex PCR, and TCRdb kept only the in-frame ones, dropping some. The sample consists of fewer than 85,000 clones, 72% of them appearing once. The specimen was PBMCs. Receptor source: a woman in her 40s in good health and CMV-seropositive.

V is TRBV19 and J is TRBJ1-5; D is unresolved. The V gene lost 0 bases and the J gene lost 3 bases, with 6 bases spanning the gap. The CDR3 runs to 14 residues. CDR1 is LNHDA and CDR2 is SQIVND in the germline V gene (reference sequence). The CDR3 DNA sequence: TGTGCCAGTAGTATAGATGGCCCCAATCAGCCCCAGCATTTT. It is translated as CASSIDGPNQPQHF.

This clone was seen a handful of times. V usage is TRBV30 and J usage is TRBJ2-7; 8 bases agree with TRBD1. The V and J ends lost 1 base and 3 bases, in that order; junction bases with no gene match: 8. Germline V gives CDR1 GTSNPN, CDR2 SVGIG (reference sequence). CDR3 size: 15 residues. The CDR3 nucleotides are TGTGCCTGGAGTGCCGGACAGGGCAGGGGCTACGAGCAGTACTTC. Its protein product is CAWSAGQGRGYEQYF.

J is TRBJ1-1 and V is TRBV2; 10 positions match TRBD1. V dropped 5 bases and J dropped 4; count of bases not matched to a gene: 4. Germline V gives CDR1 SNHLY, CDR2 FYNNEI. The CDR3 is made up of 14 amino acids. For the CDR3, the DNA is TGTGCCAGCAGTCCGGACAGGGGGAGCACTGAAGCTTTCTTT. Protein sequence: CASSPDRGSTEAFF. The whole variable domain, remainder taken from reference TRBV2 and TRBJ1-1, is EPEVTQTPSHQVTQMGQEVILRCVPISNHLYFYWYRQILGQKVEFLVSFYNNEISEKSEIFDDQFSVERPDGSNFTLKIRSTKLEDSAMYFCASSPDRGSTEAFFGQGTRLTVV.

V gene TRBV5-4 combines with J gene TRBJ1-2, with TRBD1 matching 7 bases. Per the germline V gene, CDR1 is SGHNT and CDR2 is YYREEE (reference sequence). Unmatched junction bases numbered 9, after V lost 3 bases and J lost 4 bases. The length of the CDR3 is 15 residues. CDR3 loop: CASSYWTGSLYGYTF. The CDR3, as DNA: TGTGCCAGCAGCTACTGGACAGGATCCCTCTATGGCTACACCTTC.

The CDR3 DNA sequence: TGCGCCAGCAGCCCATCTCGAGACACTGAAGCTTTCTTT. Protein: CASSPSRDTEAFF. J is TRBJ1-1 and V is TRBV4-1; no definite D call. Germline CDR1 MGHRA, CDR2 YSYEKL. The germline V and J ends were trimmed by 4 bases and 3 bases, with 9 bases remaining between them. The CDR3 covers 13 residues.

The J gene is TRBJ2-2, the V gene TRBV19; 7 nucleotides agree with TRBD1. The germline V gene encodes CDR1 LNHDA and CDR2 SQIVND (reference sequence). The CDR3 is 16 residues long. V was clipped by 1 base and J by 3 bases; unmatched bases: 5. CDR3 DNA sequence: TGTGCCAGTAGTATAGCGGGACAGAGACACACCGGGGAGCTGTTTTTT. Its translation is CASSIAGQRHTGELFF.

The V gene is TRBV2, the J gene TRBJ1-3; D perhaps matches TRBD1 (6 bases). This CDR3 has 14 amino acids. V shed 6 bases and J shed 3 bases, with 12 bases lying between them. Germline CDR1 SNHLY, CDR2 FYNNEI. The DNA of the CDR3 is TGTGCCAGCAGCCAAGGGGGAAGTGGAAACACCATATATTTT. Translated, it gives CASSQGGSGNTIYF.

By share of the sample, this clone is medium-sized. The gene calls are TRBV4-1 and TRBJ1-5; TRBD1 might be the D (5 bases). V lost 8 bases and J lost 7, with 15 bases in between. The CDR3 sequence is 13 residues long. Germline CDR1 MGHRA, CDR2 YSYEKL. As DNA, the CDR3 is TGCGCCAGCTATCGACAGAACCGGCAGCCCCAGCATTTT. It codes for CASYRQNRQPQHF.

This rearrangement joins TRBV6-5 to TRBJ2-7; D unresolved. Germline lookup yields CDR1 MNHEY and CDR2 SVGAGI. V was pared by 0 bases and J by 8 bases, with 20 bases between. The CDR3 is 16 residues long. The CDR3, as DNA: TGTGCCAGCAGTTACTCGCCCCCCCCGACATTAAATAAGCAGTACTTC. Protein sequence: CASSYSPPPTLNKQYF.

The V call is TRBV30, the J call TRBJ2-5; TRBD1 might be the D (6 bases). With the DNA end fitting TRBJ2-7 better, the J assignment may be wrong. Germline CDR1 GTSNPN, CDR2 SVGIG (reference sequence). The CDR3 consists of 13 residues. CDR3 coding DNA: TGTGCCTGGAGCAAATCACAGGGTTACGAGCAGTACTTC. Its protein product is CAWSKSQGYEQYF.

This chain links TRBV27 with TRBJ2-3; weak D call: TRBD1 (6 bases). V was trimmed by 0 bases and J by 0 bases, leaving 10 bases between them. The germline V gene encodes CDR1 MNHEY and CDR2 SMNVEV (reference sequence). This CDR3 is 16 amino acids long. CDR3 residues: CASSLSRRGSTDTQYF. The CDR3 DNA sequence: TGTGCCAGCAGTTTATCGCGCAGGGGAAGCACAGATACGCAGTATTTT.

V and J are TRBV6-5 and TRBJ1-5, with TRBD1 identical over 9 bases. With V trimmed by 6 bases and J by 4 bases, 4 bases remained unmatched. The length of the CDR3 is 14 residues. In germline, CDR1 is MNHEY, CDR2 SVGAGI. CDR3 amino acids: CASRRQGDNQPQHF. CDR3 nucleotide sequence: TGTGCCAGCAGGCGACAGGGGGATAATCAGCCCCAGCATTTT.

The table lists this clone with a count of one. The chain carries TRBV7-2 and TRBJ1-5; D ambiguous. Germline V CDR1 and CDR2: SGHTA, FQGNSA. With 5 bases removed from V and 0 bases from J, the gap between germline ends came to 5 bases. The CDR3 spans 13 residues. CDR3 in amino acids: CASSPGSNQPQHF. The CDR3 DNA is TGTGCCAGCAGCCCCGGTAGCAATCAGCCCCAGCATTTT.

The chain couples TRBV2 to TRBJ1-1, with D hard to call. The CDR3 covers 13 residues. Trimming stripped 10 bases from V and 2 bases from J, with 14 bases between. Germline V lookup: CDR1 SNHLY, CDR2 FYNNEI. The CDR3 reads CATFREINTEAFF. CDR3 DNA sequence: TGTGCCACCTTCCGCGAGATAAACACTGAAGCTTTCTTT. Full variable domain (remainder filled in from reference TRBV2 and TRBJ1-1): EPEVTQTPSHQVTQMGQEVILRCVPISNHLYFYWYRQILGQKVEFLVSFYNNEISEKSEIFDDQFSVERPDGSNFTLKIRSTKLEDSAMYFCATFREINTEAFFGQGTRLTVV.

V usage is TRBV6-5 and J usage is TRBJ2-1, with a weak D call TRBD1 (6 bases). Trimming removed 0 bases from V and 3 bases from J, with 12 bases in between. CDR1 is MNHEY, CDR2 SVGAGI, per germline. The CDR3 is 16 amino acids. This CDR3 reads CASSYSSQGYYNEQFF. The CDR3 DNA reads as TGTGCCAGCAGTTACTCGAGCCAGGGGTACTACAATGAGCAGTTCTTC.

Only a few counts were recorded for this clone. This chain connects TRBV19 to TRBJ2-2; TRBD2 aligns across 7 bases. J lost 7 bases, V lost 6 bases, and 8 bases had no gene match. The germline gives CDR1 LNHDA, CDR2 SQIVND (reference sequence). This CDR3 has 14 amino acids. The DNA for the CDR3 is TGTGCCAGTAGAGACGGGAGGAAGATCGGGGAGCTGTTTTTT. Translated, it gives CASRDGRKIGELFF. The full variable domain, rest sourced from reference TRBV19 and TRBJ2-2, is DGGITQSPKYLFRKEGQNVTLSCEQNLNHDAMYWYRQDPGQGLRLIYYSQIVNDFQKGDIAEGYSVSREKKESFPLTVTSAQKNPTAFYLCASRDGRKIGELFFGEGSRLTVL.